This T cell receptor beta chain was found in a study of CD8 T cells in Susac syndrome. The CDR3 sequence is 14 residues long. V dropped 6 bases and J dropped 7; count of bases not matched to a gene: 9. Germline V gives CDR1 SQVTM, CDR2 ANQGSEA. Roughly 0.45 to 1 ug RNA was reverse transcribed with random hexamers. Amplification of TCR beta CDR3 across 54 Vbeta and 13 Jbeta was performed with immunoSEQ multiplex PCR. In TCRdb, the immunoSEQ multiplex PCR reads were re-called with MiXCR into one record per CDR3 protein. Of over 80,000 distinct CDR3 sequences in the sample, nearly 95% were seen once. V and J are TRBV29-1 and TRBJ2-5; 12 nucleotides match TRBD1. The sequence was obtained from a human donor with Susac syndrome. Sequenced: CD8+ T cells from PBMCs. CDR3 coding DNA: TGCAGCGTCGAGGGACAGGGGGCAACGGGGACCCAGTACTTC. Translation gives CSVEGQGATGTQYF.